The 27 T cell receptor beta chains given below trace back to one sample, sequenced in a study of blood T cell repertoires in COVID-19. The assay was immunoSEQ multiplex PCR, and TCRdb's table has in-frame clones only and misses some. The sample has about 410,000 clones, 89% seen once. Sequencing was done on a sample of peripheral blood. Every receptor here comes from a woman aged 40 to 55 with COVID-19, enrolled during active disease.

This clone appeared a single time. In DNA form, the CDR3 reads TGTGCCAGCAGGGACAGATCCTACAACACAGATACGCAGTATTTT. Encoded protein: CASRDRSYNTDTQYF. The genes are TRBV6-5 and TRBJ2-3, with D possibly TRBD1 on 6 matching bases. The CDR3 covers 15 residues. Germline V gives CDR1 MNHEY, CDR2 SVGAGI. Trimming left V 6 bases short and J 2 bases short, with 15 bases between.

CDR3 sequence reads: CASSLTGGLNTEAFF. CDR3 nucleotide sequence: TGTGCCAGCAGTTTGACAGGGGGGCTGAACACTGAAGCTTTCTTT. The V gene is TRBV27, the J gene TRBJ1-1; 9 bases map to TRBD1. This CDR3 is 15 amino acids long. Germline V lookup: CDR1 MNHEY, CDR2 SMNVEV (reference sequence). V lost 3 bases, J lost 0 bases, and 2 bases stayed unmatched.

V is TRBV3-1 (or the pseudogene TRBV3-2) and J is TRBJ1-1, with D perhaps TRBD1 (6 bases). Between the trimmed V and J ends, which lost 5 bases and 11 bases, there was a span of 18 bases. The CDR3 extends over 13 amino acids. Germline loops: CDR1 LGHDT, CDR2 YNNKEL (reference sequence). CDR3 sequence (DNA): TGTGCCAGCAGCAGCCTCGCAGGGGTTTTCGCTTTCTTT. Translation gives CASSSLAGVFAFF.

This clone appeared once. The chain couples TRBV25-1 to TRBJ2-2; 9 nucleotides match TRBD1. Germline V gives CDR1 MGHDK, CDR2 SYGVNS. The CDR3 runs to 15 residues. Losses at the gene ends were 3 bases for V and 3 bases for J; bases not matched to a gene: 2. The CDR3 spells CASSDRDRDTGELFF. CDR3 nucleotides: TGTGCCAGCAGTGACCGGGACAGGGACACCGGGGAGCTGTTTTTT.

The CDR3, as DNA: TGTGCCAGCAGTGAAGTAGGCAGGGGGGACTACGAGCAGTACTTC. Its translation: CASSEVGRGDYEQYF. V usage is TRBV6-1 and J usage is TRBJ2-7; perhaps TRBD1 as D (7 bases). The germline V gene has CDR1 MNHNS and CDR2 SASEGT. The CDR3 totals 15 residues. The ends were cut back, 1 base at V and 3 bases at J, with 13 bases in the middle.

The chain employs TRBV7-3 and TRBJ1-1; D gene ambiguous. Germline assignment: CDR1 SGHTA and CDR2 FQGTGA. This CDR3 has 15 residues. V lost 6 bases and J lost 0, with 14 bases in between. The CDR3 loop reads CASRIEPGVNTEAFF. As DNA, the CDR3 is TGTGCCAGCAGAATTGAACCGGGTGTGAACACTGAAGCTTTCTTT.

The chain recombines TRBV28 with TRBJ1-4; 8 nucleotides agree with TRBD1. This CDR3 is built from 16 residues. Losses at the gene ends were 4 bases for V and 4 bases for J; bases not matched to a gene: 8. CDR1 and CDR2 from the germline V gene are MDHEN and SYDVKM. The CDR3 loop is CASSSRTGPGNEKLFF. Here the CDR3 DNA reads TGTGCCAGCAGTTCCCGGACAGGGCCGGGTAATGAAAAACTGTTTTTT.

V usage is TRBV19 and J usage is TRBJ2-1, with 7 bases identical to TRBD2. This CDR3 region has 14 residues. V shed 7 bases and J 0 bases; nucleotides not matched to a gene: 3. Germline CDR1 and CDR2: LNHDA and SQIVND (reference sequence). The CDR3 bases are TGTGCCAGTACAGGCGGGAGCTCCTACAATGAGCAGTTCTTC. Encoded protein: CASTGGSSYNEQFF.

The chain uses TRBV28 and TRBJ2-2, with a weak D call TRBD1 (5 bases). Trimming removed 7 bases at V and 4 bases at J, with 16 bases between. Germline assignment: CDR1 MDHEN and CDR2 SYDVKM. The CDR3 totals 15 residues. The CDR3 loop is CASTTPAGPTGELFF. In DNA, the CDR3 is TGTGCCAGCACTACACCTGCAGGGCCCACCGGGGAGCTGTTTTTT.

Only a few counts were recorded for this clone. The chain couples TRBV28 to TRBJ1-5; D possibly corresponds to TRBD1 (5 bases). Germline CDR1 is MDHEN and CDR2 is SYDVKM. The CDR3 covers 14 residues. With 3 bases removed from V and 6 bases from J, the gap between germline ends came to 12 bases. The CDR3 DNA follows: TGTGCCAGCAGTTTGGGGGGGAGGGGTCAGCCCCAGCATTTT. The encoded protein is CASSLGGRGQPQHF.

The J gene is TRBJ2-3, the V gene TRBV3-1 (or the pseudogene TRBV3-2); D perhaps matches TRBD2 (5 bases). Germline V CDR1 and CDR2: LGHDT, YNNKEL (reference sequence). V lost 4 bases and J 2 bases, leaving 13 bases between the germline ends. The CDR3 runs to 15 residues. CDR3 in DNA: TGTGCCAGCAGCCTCTGGACTTCCCTCACAGATACGCAGTATTTT. It encodes CASSLWTSLTDTQYF.

The sample holds one count of this clone. V usage is TRBV3-1 (or the pseudogene TRBV3-2) and J usage is TRBJ1-2; D is undetermined. Trimming stripped 1 base from V and 8 bases from J, with 20 bases between. Per germline, CDR1 LGHDT and CDR2 YNNKEL (reference sequence). The CDR3 sequence is 16 residues long. Here the CDR3 reads CASSQVGNTRLRGYTF. Here the CDR3 DNA reads TGTGCCAGCAGCCAAGTAGGTAACACCCGTTTGAGGGGCTACACCTTC.

This chain joins TRBV2 and TRBJ2-4, with D possibly being TRBD1 (6 bases). V shed 3 bases and J shed 1 base, with 19 bases lying between them. Germline V gene sequence: CDR1 SNHLY, CDR2 FYNNEI. CDR3 size: 18 residues. CDR3 coding DNA: TGTGCCAGCAGTGAGAGTCCCAGGGGCGTTGAGGCCAAAAACATTCAGTACTTC. Amino acids: CASSESPRGVEAKNIQYF.

The chain uses TRBV19 and TRBJ1-1, with D uncertain. This CDR3 comprises 16 residues. Germline CDR1 reads LNHDA; CDR2 reads SQIVND (reference sequence). V was pared by 4 bases and J by 1 base, with 16 bases between. The CDR3 region is CASSTFGLGRNTEAFF. The CDR3 nucleotides read TGTGCCAGTAGTACCTTTGGTCTTGGGAGGAACACTGAAGCTTTCTTT.

The chain combines TRBV3-1 (or the pseudogene TRBV3-2) with TRBJ2-7; 8 bases are a match to TRBD1. The germline gives CDR1 LGHDT, CDR2 YNNKEL (reference sequence). The V gene end was trimmed by 0 bases and the J gene end by 1 base; junction bases not matched to a gene: 5. The CDR3 is 16 amino acids. CDR3 amino acids: CASSQEDGQGSYEQYF. CDR3 coding DNA: TGTGCCAGCAGCCAAGAAGACGGACAGGGTTCCTACGAGCAGTACTTC.

The chain links TRBV4-3 to TRBJ2-7; 8 positions agree with TRBD2. V shed 0 bases, J shed 4 bases, and the junction held 8 bases outside the gene matches. The V gene's germline CDR1 is LGHNA and CDR2 YSLEER. This CDR3 has 16 residues. The CDR3 sequence: CASSQDETLAVYEQYF. In DNA, the CDR3 is TGCGCCAGCAGCCAAGATGAGACACTAGCGGTGTACGAGCAGTACTTC.

Here the CDR3 reads CASSATTPGSGNTIYF. The DNA of the CDR3 is TGTGCCAGCAGCGCCACCACCCCGGGCTCTGGAAACACCATATATTTT. The chain employs TRBV9 and TRBJ1-3, with D uncertain. Germline CDR1 and CDR2: SGDLS and YYNGEE. V was trimmed by 3 bases and J by 0 bases, leaving 13 bases between them. The CDR3 is 16 amino acids.

The gene calls are TRBV11-2 and TRBJ2-5, with TRBD1 as a possible D gene (6 bases). The CDR3 sequence is 16 residues long. Trimming removed 1 base from V and 0 bases from J, with 12 bases in between. CDR1 is SGHAT, CDR2 FQNNGV, per germline. The chain's CDR3 is CASSLVRGSYQETQYF. Here the CDR3 DNA reads TGTGCCAGCAGCTTAGTAAGGGGGTCCTACCAAGAGACCCAGTACTTC.

The chain uses TRBV30 and TRBJ2-1; perhaps TRBD1 as D (6 bases). Germline V gives CDR1 GTSNPN, CDR2 SVGIG (reference sequence). The CDR3 sequence is 14 residues long. V was clipped by 4 bases and J by 15 bases, with 25 bases between them. For the CDR3, the DNA is TGTGCCTGGACCCAGGGGAGTAATGTTAGGTGGGCGTTCTTC. Translated: CAWTQGSNVRWAFF. The complete variable domain, with remaining parts taken from reference TRBV30 and TRBJ2-1, reads SQTIHQWPATLVQPVGSPLSLECTVEGTSNPNLYWYRQAAGRGLQLLFYSVGIGQISSEVPQNLSASRPQDRQFILSSKKLLLSDSGFYLCAWTQGSNVRWAFFGPGTRLTVL.

J is TRBJ2-3 and V is TRBV5-1; TRBD1 is a possible D gene (5 bases). CDR3 size: 16 residues. Germline V CDR1 and CDR2: SGHRS, YFSETQ. V was trimmed by 4 bases and J by 2 bases, leaving 17 bases between them. The CDR3 spells CASSNPTAFITDTQYF. In DNA form, the CDR3 reads TGCGCCAGCAGCAACCCGACAGCTTTTATCACAGATACGCAGTATTTT.

J is TRBJ1-4 and V is TRBV5-8; perhaps TRBD1 as D (5 bases). The CDR3 runs 15 residues. The V gene lost 2 bases and the J gene lost 8 bases, with 16 bases spanning the gap. Germline CDR1 and CDR2: SGHTS and YDEGEE. Here the CDR3 DNA reads TGTGCCAGCAGCTTCCGCGGGGCAGGGCGGGAAAAACTGTTTTTT. Protein: CASSFRGAGREKLFF.

The J gene is TRBJ2-1, the V gene TRBV15; a weak D match, TRBD2 (5 bases). CDR1 is LNHNV and CDR2 is YYDKDF in the germline V gene (reference sequence). There are 14 residues in the CDR3. Trimming took 1 base from V and 8 from J, leaving 12 bases between them. The CDR3 here is CATSRVAIGDEQFF. CDR3 in DNA: TGTGCCACCAGCAGAGTTGCCATCGGGGATGAGCAGTTCTTC.

This CDR3 is CASSLRRVSYNEQFF. The CDR3 region has the DNA TGTGCCAGCAGCTTAAGACGGGTCTCCTACAATGAGCAGTTCTTC. The chain couples TRBV7-2 to TRBJ2-1; D remains unclear. V dropped 2 bases and J dropped 0 bases, with 8 bases sitting between them. The CDR3 spans 15 residues. Germline CDR1 SGHTA, CDR2 FQGNSA.

In its sample, this clone was seen once. The gene calls are TRBV11-3 and TRBJ2-3; tentatively, D is TRBD2 (5 bases). With 5 bases removed from V and 0 bases from J, the gap between germline ends came to 15 bases. Germline lookup yields CDR1 SGHNT and CDR2 YENEEA. This CDR3 region has 16 residues. This CDR3 is CASSPAPGLSTDTQYF. In DNA, the CDR3 is TGTGCCAGCAGCCCTGCCCCCGGACTTAGCACAGATACGCAGTATTTT.

This clone occurred a few times. The chain is built from TRBV25-1 and TRBJ2-7, with D uncertain. CDR3 length: 11 amino acids. CDR1 and CDR2 (germline): MGHDK, SYGVNS. Trimming removed 3 bases at V and 6 bases at J, with 6 bases between. CDR3 sequence (DNA): TGTGCCAGCAGTGATCCGTCCGAGCAGTACTTC. Its translation: CASSDPSEQYF.

This sequence joins TRBV5-4 and TRBJ2-6; 9 bases are a match to TRBD1. The CDR3 length is 17 residues. The V gene's germline CDR1 is SGHNT and CDR2 YYREEE (reference sequence). The V segment lost 2 bases and the J segment 1 base; nucleotides outside the gene matches: 4. The CDR3 DNA sequence: TGTGCCAGCAGCTTCCGGGACAGGGAATCTGGGGCCAACGTCCTGACTTTC. Protein sequence: CASSFRDRESGANVLTF.

This chain links TRBV5-1 with TRBJ2-7, with 8 nucleotides matching TRBD2. This CDR3 has 16 residues. After removal of 4 bases from V and 2 bases from J, the junction contained 11 bases not matched to a gene. CDR1 and CDR2 (germline): SGHRS, YFSETQ. The CDR3 spells CASSREGETQTYEQYF. The CDR3, as DNA: TGCGCCAGCAGCCGGGAGGGCGAAACCCAAACCTACGAGCAGTACTTC.